The clone carrying this T cell receptor (beta chain) has ten or more counts. This specimen comes from a study of human T cells and chemical hapten exposure. CDR1 and CDR2 (germline): SGHAT, FQNNGV. This CDR3 is 15 amino acids long. V shed 6 bases, J shed 12 bases, and the junction held 13 bases outside the gene matches. As for time point: patch test 2, 6 weeks after DPC sensitization. Indicated treatment: therapeutic diphenylcyclopropenone sensitization with weekly scalp DPC. The library tagged individual cDNA molecules with unique molecular identifiers. TCRdb analysed the RACE reads with MiXCR anew, one entry per CDR3 protein. This table holds 69,000 or so distinct CDR3 sequences, 10% found once.

Sample: whole blood, taken in connection with sensitization to the hapten diphenylcyclopropenone (DPC). The chain has TRBV11-2 and TRBJ2-1; 11 nucleotides align to TRBD2. The origin of this receptor is a woman between 45 and 65 years old with alopecia areata. Some clones in this sample may be carry-over from other donors' samples. CDR3 sequence: CASRALAGAQKMQFF. CDR3 DNA sequence: TGTGCCAGCAGAGCACTAGCGGGAGCCCAAAAAATGCAGTTCTTC.